This T cell receptor beta chain was sequenced in a study of blood T cells in healthy people across ages. Germline V gives CDR1 SQVTM, CDR2 ANQGSEA. The junction had 4 bases not matched to a gene; V was cut back by 4 bases and J by 5 bases. The CDR3 is 12 amino acids. Extracted total RNA amounted to at least 5.5 micrograms for each sample. With a J-beta primer mix and a sample-barcoded 5' primer, a second PCR ran roughly 6 to 11 cycles. Tags on each cDNA molecule came from a template-switch adaptor with 12 random nucleotides. A single record per CDR3 protein comes from TCRdb applying MiXCR to the 5' RACE reads. This sample has about 830,000 distinct CDR3 sequences; around two thirds occur once, and the top ten carry 28%.

The source of this sequence is a man aged 30-40 years in good health. The sample taken for sequencing was blood. The chain employs TRBV29-1 and TRBJ1-2; 7 positions agree with TRBD1. The CDR3 DNA sequence: TGCAGCGTTGCTTCACAGGGGTATGGCTACACCTTC. Translating gives CSVASQGYGYTF.